The 7 T cell receptor beta chains listed next were all sequenced from one sample in a study of blood T cell repertoires in COVID-19. Here immunoSEQ multiplex PCR was the method, and the copy in TCRdb shows in-frame clones only, minus some. The sample has about 180,000 clones; 70% to 85% are singletons. Sequenced sample: PBMCs or T cells enriched from blood (not recorded which). The receptors shown here come from a man aged 50 to 60 who had recovered from COVID-19.

This chain uses TRBV14 with TRBJ2-3; 7 nucleotides align to TRBD2. The germline V gene encodes CDR1 SGHDN and CDR2 FVKESK. The trim removed 4 bases at V and 0 bases at J, leaving 10 bases unmatched. The CDR3 is made up of 17 amino acids. CDR3 nucleotides: TGTGCCAGCAGCCCTTGGTCCGGCGGGGGTAGCACAGATACGCAGTATTTT. It codes for CASSPWSGGGSTDTQYF.

J is TRBJ2-7 and V is TRBV7-2; tentatively, D is TRBD1 (5 bases). Trimming left V 6 bases short and J 3 bases short, with 12 bases between. The CDR3 consists of 13 residues. Germline CDR1 is SGHTA and CDR2 is FQGNSA. CDR3 loop: CASSFTGSYEQYF. CDR3 sequence (DNA): TGTGCCAGCAGTTTTACAGGTAGCTACGAGCAGTACTTC.

The V call is TRBV6-5, the J call TRBJ1-6, with a weak D call TRBD1 (5 bases). Germline CDR1 reads MNHEY; CDR2 reads SVGAGI. Trimming removed 0 bases at V and 7 bases at J, with 7 bases between. The CDR3 runs 14 residues. The CDR3 sequence: CASSYSKGNSPLHF. The CDR3, as DNA: TGTGCCAGCAGTTACTCTAAGGGGAATTCACCCCTCCACTTT.

Comment on this clone: The conserved closing phenylalanine or tryptophan is absent in this CDR3, likely reflecting a read error. Because the CDR3's place on the DNA is in doubt, the DNA is left out and the CDR3 is given as listed by TCRdb. The rearrangement joins TRBV2 to TRBJ1-2; TRBD1, as called in the table, went unchecked against the DNA. With termini counted, the CDR3 has 10 amino acids. The V gene's germline CDR1 is SNHLY and CDR2 FYNNEI. The CDR3: CASSERGPEL.

The chain couples TRBV24-1 to TRBJ2-3, with D maybe TRBD2 (6 bases). Germline V gene data show CDR1 as KGHDR and CDR2 as SFDVKD. This CDR3 region has 15 residues. Deletions cut 5 bases from V and 1 base from J, with 12 bases between. This chain's CDR3 is CATSVGGGGTDTQYF. CDR3 nucleotides: TGTGCCACCAGTGTCGGGGGTGGAGGCACAGATACGCAGTATTTT.

The chain has TRBV25-1 and TRBJ2-7; weak D call: TRBD1 (6 bases). The CDR3 runs 14 residues. Germline V CDR1 and CDR2: MGHDK, SYGVNS. Trimming shortened V by 3 bases and J by 1 base, and 10 bases separated the two germline ends. The CDR3 reads CASSDQGQSYEQYF. The CDR3 bases are TGTGCCAGCAGTGATCAGGGGCAATCCTACGAGCAGTACTTC.

The count of this clone is one. The chain links TRBV6-6 to TRBJ1-1, with unresolved D. V gave up 4 bases and J gave up 0 bases, with 6 bases separating them. The germline CDR1 and CDR2 sequences are MNHNY and SVGAGI (reference sequence). The CDR3 loop spans 13 amino acids. The CDR3 protein is CASSLQMNTEAFF. CDR3 DNA sequence: TGTGCCAGCAGTTTACAGATGAACACTGAAGCTTTCTTT.